This T cell receptor (beta chain) came from a study of blood T cell repertoires in COVID-19. Data came from immunoSEQ multiplex PCR; TCRdb stores just in-frame clones and leaves some out. The table has tens of thousands of clones, 85% to 95% seen once; the top ten hold roughly 2.2%. The sequence was obtained from a human donor with active COVID-19. The donor label of this sample is uncertain. Sequencing was performed on peripheral blood.

The CDR3 DNA sequence: TGTGCCAGCAGTGGAGGAGAGTATTATGGCTACACCTTC. This sequence encodes CASSGGEYYGYTF. The chain has TRBV2 and TRBJ1-2; D call uncertain. The germline V gene encodes CDR1 SNHLY and CDR2 FYNNEI. The CDR3 has 13 amino acids. The germline V and J ends were trimmed by 4 bases and 5 bases, with 11 bases remaining between them.